This passage covers 9 T cell receptor beta chains from one sample sequenced in a study of T cell responses to AZD1222 COVID-19 vaccine. Profiled with immunoSEQ multiplex PCR; TCRdb holds only in-frame clones, not every one. The sample yields 65,000 to 85,000 clones, approximately 85% seen once. The starting material was peripheral blood, obtained 28 days after the second AZD1222 dose. Every receptor here comes from an adult who received the AZD1222 COVID-19 vaccine.

V usage is TRBV11-2 and J usage is TRBJ2-5, with D unresolved. V lost 5 bases to trimming and J lost 2 bases, with 9 bases between them. The length of the CDR3 is 13 residues. Germline V gene data show CDR1 as SGHAT and CDR2 as FQNNGV. In DNA form, the CDR3 reads TGTGCCAGCAGCCGTGGAGTACAAGAGACCCAGTACTTC. This codes for CASSRGVQETQYF.

The rearrangement joins TRBV28 to TRBJ1-1; 11 nucleotides align to TRBD1. Looked up from germline, CDR1 is MDHEN and CDR2 is SYDVKM. The CDR3 loop spans 17 amino acids. V trimming: 4 bases; J trimming: 1 base; junction bases outside the gene matches: 8. The DNA of the CDR3 is TGTGCCAGCAGTTCTCCGGGACAGGGGGAATGGAACACTGAAGCTTTCTTT. It yields the protein CASSSPGQGEWNTEAFF.

This clone was seen just once. The CDR3 protein is CASRQADTEAFF. CDR3 coding DNA: TGTGCCAGCAGACAGGCCGACACTGAAGCTTTCTTT. The chain uses TRBV6-5 and TRBJ1-1; D might be TRBD1 (5 bases). This CDR3 has 12 amino acids. From germline, CDR1 is MNHEY and CDR2 SVGAGI. V shed 6 bases and J shed 3 bases, with 8 bases lying between them.

The V gene is TRBV12-3 or TRBV12-4, the J gene TRBJ1-2, with 10 nucleotides matching TRBD1. V lost 6 bases, J lost 8 bases, and 6 bases stayed unmatched. CDR3 size: 13 residues. The CDR3 DNA reads TGTGCCAGCAGCCCCGGGACAGGGGTAGGCTACACCTTC. Translating gives CASSPGTGVGYTF.

This clone was seen just once. V gene TRBV6-2 or TRBV6-3 combines with J gene TRBJ1-3; the D is unclear. Germline loops: CDR1 MNHEY, CDR2 SVGEGT. The CDR3 has 15 residues. Trimming stripped 4 bases from V and 0 bases from J, with 10 bases between. The CDR3 is CASSSPAHSGNTIYF. For the CDR3, the DNA is TGTGCCAGCAGTTCCCCGGCCCACTCTGGAAACACCATATATTTT.

This clone turned up a few times. The chain combines TRBV5-5 with TRBJ1-2, with 10 bases matching TRBD1. V lost 3 bases and J lost 7; bases outside the gene matches: 6. The V gene's germline CDR1 is SGHKS and CDR2 YYEKEE (reference sequence). The CDR3 spans 14 residues. CDR3 DNA sequence: TGTGCCAGCAGCTCCCGACAGGGGGCGCGTGGCTACACCTTC. Translating gives CASSSRQGARGYTF.

J is TRBJ1-4 and V is TRBV4-2, with D unclear. Per the germline V gene, CDR1 is LGHNA and CDR2 is YNFKEQ. Trimming took off 0 bases at V and 6 bases at J, with 5 bases between the two ends. CDR3 length equals 13 residues. The CDR3, as DNA: TGTGCCAGCAGCCAAGATACCGATGAAAAACTGTTTTTT. Protein: CASSQDTDEKLFF.

The genes are TRBV6-5 and TRBJ2-7, with D possibly TRBD1 on 6 matching bases. The CDR3 extends over 15 amino acids. From germline, CDR1 is MNHEY and CDR2 SVGAGI. With 4 bases removed from V and 1 base from J, the gap between germline ends came to 14 bases. The CDR3 protein is CASSLTGRSSYEQYF. The CDR3 DNA sequence: TGTGCCAGCAGTTTGACAGGTCGTTCGTCCTACGAGCAGTACTTC.

This clone was seen a few times. The chain combines TRBV30 with TRBJ2-7; tentatively, D is TRBD1 (6 bases). The CDR3 has 15 residues. The germline V gene encodes CDR1 GTSNPN and CDR2 SVGIG (reference sequence). V dropped 6 bases and J dropped 3 bases, with 21 bases sitting between them. The CDR3 spells CACNPRGNFRYEQYF. In DNA form, the CDR3 reads TGTGCCTGTAACCCCAGGGGAAACTTTCGCTACGAGCAGTACTTC. Full variable domain (remainder filled in from reference TRBV30 and TRBJ2-7): SQTIHQWPATLVQPVGSPLSLECTVEGTSNPNLYWYRQAAGRGLQLLFYSVGIGQISSEVPQNLSASRPQDRQFILSSKKLLLSDSGFYLCACNPRGNFRYEQYFGPGTRLTVT.